One sample yielded the 22 T cell receptor beta chains listed below, sequenced in a study of OX40 agonist ivuxolimab in advanced cancers. The protocol was immunoSEQ multiplex PCR, while the TCRdb copy is restricted to in-frame clones and leaves out a portion. The data contain about 65,000 clones, about 82% of them singletons. The sequencing here drew on CD4+ or CD8+ T cells sorted from blood, taken in a trial of the OX40 agonist ivuxolimab. Receptors were obtained from an adult with an advanced solid tumor such as melanoma, head and neck, liver or kidney cancer.

V usage is TRBV10-1 and J usage is TRBJ1-2; D is undetermined. The CDR3 consists of 13 residues. Deletions cut 4 bases from V and 1 base from J, with 7 bases between. From germline, CDR1 is WNHNN and CDR2 SYGVQD (reference sequence). CDR3 region: CASSAWSNYGYTF. The CDR3 DNA is TGCGCCAGCAGTGCCTGGAGTAACTATGGCTACACCTTC.

This chain connects TRBV11-2 to TRBJ2-7, with D unresolved. Germline CDR1 SGHAT, CDR2 FQNNGV. V was cut by 1 base and J by 0 bases, with 7 bases left in between. This CDR3 has 14 amino acids. The CDR3 nucleotides read TGTGCCAGCAGCTTAGGCAGGAACTCCTACGAGCAGTACTTC. This sequence encodes CASSLGRNSYEQYF.

This clone was detected only a few times. J is TRBJ2-3 and V is TRBV29-1; D is ambiguous. Germline V gives CDR1 SQVTM, CDR2 ANQGSEA. The CDR3 has 11 residues. Trimming removed 6 bases from V and 6 bases from J, with 10 bases in between. CDR3 loop: CSVRLLDTQYF. CDR3 nucleotide sequence: TGCAGCGTAAGGCTCCTGGATACGCAGTATTTT.

This clone appeared a single time. The rearrangement links TRBV6-1 to TRBJ1-4, with a possible D match to TRBD1 (6 bases). The germline V gene has CDR1 MNHNS and CDR2 SASEGT. The CDR3 extends over 14 amino acids. Trimming took off 6 bases at V and 5 bases at J, with 13 bases between the two ends. The DNA for the CDR3 is TGTGCCAGCAGGGAGGGGGGGTTCAATGAAAAACTGTTTTTT. It codes for CASREGGFNEKLFF.

The chain joins TRBV5-1 to TRBJ2-1, with TRBD2 matching over 11 bases. Germline V gene lookup returns CDR1 SGHRS and CDR2 YFSETQ. V was pared by 4 bases and J by 5 bases, with 5 bases of the junction left unmatched. The CDR3 sequence is 15 residues long. CDR3 DNA sequence: TGCGCCAGCAGCGAAGGACTAGCGGGTCACAATGAGCAGTTCTTC. It codes for CASSEGLAGHNEQFF.

The chain links TRBV5-1 to TRBJ2-1; the D is unclear. The germline V gene has CDR1 SGHRS and CDR2 YFSETQ. Deletions cut 3 bases from V and 4 bases from J, with 8 bases between. The CDR3 sequence is 13 residues long. The CDR3 loop is CASSSETYNEQFF. The DNA for the CDR3 is TGCGCCAGCAGCTCGGAGACATACAATGAGCAGTTCTTC.

The rearrangement uses TRBV7-9 and TRBJ1-2; the D gene is possibly TRBD1 (5 bases). From germline, CDR1 is SEHNR and CDR2 FQNEAQ (reference sequence). The CDR3 contains 16 residues. V lost 0 bases to trimming and J lost 7 bases, with 18 bases between them. The CDR3 DNA reads TGTGCCAGCAGCTTAGCCTCGGGAAGGCTCGGGGGTGGCTACACCTTC. Protein sequence: CASSLASGRLGGGYTF. The whole variable domain, filled in from reference TRBV7-9 and TRBJ1-2, reads DTGVSQNPRHKITKRGQNVTFRCDPISEHNRLYWYRQTLGQGPEFLTYFQNEAQLEKSRLLSDRFSAERPKGSFSTLEIQRTEQGDSAMYLCASSLASGRLGGGYTFGSGTRLTVV.

The chain employs TRBV18 and TRBJ2-1, with D hard to call. The germline CDR1 and CDR2 sequences are KGHSH and LQKENI. The CDR3 runs 14 residues. V lost 5 bases and J 0 bases, leaving 8 bases between the germline ends. The CDR3 is CASSVDVSYNEQFF. The CDR3 DNA follows: TGTGCCAGCTCAGTAGACGTCTCCTACAATGAGCAGTTCTTC.

The J gene is TRBJ1-1, the V gene TRBV7-6; D call uncertain. The V gene lost 1 base and the J gene lost 4 bases, with 7 bases spanning the gap. The CDR3 length is 13 residues. CDR1 and CDR2 from the germline V gene are SGHVS and FNYEAQ. For the CDR3, the DNA is TGTGCCAGCAGCTTAGGAGCCGGCACTGAAGCTTTCTTT. This gives the protein CASSLGAGTEAFF.

The J gene is TRBJ1-4, the V gene TRBV2; tentative D call: TRBD1 (6 bases). CDR1 and CDR2 from the germline V gene are SNHLY and FYNNEI. The CDR3 has 12 amino acids. Trimming shortened V by 6 bases and J by 14 bases, and 16 bases separated the two germline ends. CDR3 sequence reads: CASRQDRPSLFF. The CDR3 nucleotides are TGTGCCAGCAGACAGGACAGACCAAGTCTGTTTTTT.

The chain links TRBV19 to TRBJ1-1, with 7 bases identical to TRBD1. The CDR3 spans 15 residues. J gave up 0 bases and V 1 base, and 2 bases lay outside the gene matches. In germline, CDR1 is LNHDA, CDR2 SQIVND (reference sequence). The chain's CDR3 is CASSIVGTVNTEAFF. The CDR3 coding sequence is TGTGCCAGTAGTATAGTAGGGACAGTGAACACTGAAGCTTTCTTT.

The CDR3 is CASSSYVGSNTGELFF. CDR3 sequence (DNA): TGTGCCAGCAGCTCATACGTCGGGTCCAACACCGGGGAGCTGTTTTTT. The chain combines TRBV7-3 with TRBJ2-2, with unresolved D. Germline V lookup: CDR1 SGHTA, CDR2 FQGTGA. The CDR3 has 16 residues. Trimming took 4 bases from V and 2 from J, leaving 14 bases between them.

This sequence joins TRBV4-2 and TRBJ1-2; the D gene is possibly TRBD1 (5 bases). Trimming left V 0 bases short and J 4 bases short, with 12 bases between. Looked up from germline, CDR1 is LGHNA and CDR2 is YNFKEQ. CDR3 size: 15 residues. This chain's CDR3 is CASSQEAGSSYGYTF. The CDR3 DNA is TGTGCCAGCAGCCAAGAGGCAGGGTCTAGCTATGGCTACACCTTC.

In nucleotides, the CDR3 is TGCGCCAGCAGCAGAGGAGGGCTAGAAGGCCTTTCGAACACCGGGGAGCTGTTTTTT. Protein product: CASSRGGLEGLSNTGELFF. This chain connects TRBV4-1 to TRBJ2-2, with D possibly matching TRBD2 (6 bases). Germline-derived CDR1 and CDR2 are MGHRA and YSYEKL. Trimming pared 5 bases from V and 0 bases from J, leaving 22 bases between. This CDR3 spans 19 amino acids.

The rearrangement joins TRBV2 to TRBJ2-5; D is unresolved. This CDR3 comprises 13 residues. Looked up from germline, CDR1 is SNHLY and CDR2 is FYNNEI. V shed 6 bases and J shed 4 bases, with 12 bases lying between them. DNA of the CDR3: TGTGCCAGCAGCAGCTTCCCCCGAGAGACCCAGTACTTC. Its translation: CASSSFPRETQYF.

The chain has TRBV11-1 and TRBJ2-6; a possible D gene is TRBD2 (6 bases). V dropped 6 bases and J dropped 0 bases, with 9 bases sitting between them. In germline, CDR1 is SGHAT, CDR2 FQDESV (reference sequence). The CDR3 is 15 residues long. The CDR3 loop reads CASRFGGSGANVLTF. In nucleotides, the CDR3 is TGTGCCAGCAGATTCGGGGGCTCTGGGGCCAACGTCCTGACTTTC.

V is TRBV5-1 and J is TRBJ1-4, with 7 nucleotides matching TRBD1. Trimming removed 4 bases from V and 7 bases from J; junction bases left unmatched: 7. This CDR3 spans 14 amino acids. Germline CDR1 is SGHRS and CDR2 is YFSETQ. The DNA for the CDR3 is TGCGCCAGCAGCCAACGACAGGGTCGTGAAAAACTGTTTTTT. It translates to CASSQRQGREKLFF.

The chain is built from TRBV15 and TRBJ2-3; 8 nucleotides match TRBD2. Per germline, CDR1 LNHNV and CDR2 YYDKDF (reference sequence). The length of the CDR3 is 17 residues. V was clipped by 1 base and J by 4 bases; unmatched bases: 10. As DNA, the CDR3 is TGTGCCACCAGCAGAGGGGAACTCCTAGCGGGCTCAGATACGCAGTATTTT. Its protein is CATSRGELLAGSDTQYF.

Only one count was recorded for this clone. The rearrangement uses TRBV11-3 and TRBJ1-1; TRBD1 aligns across 7 bases. The CDR3 runs 16 residues. The germline V gene has CDR1 SGHNT and CDR2 YENEEA. The trim removed 5 bases at V and 0 bases at J, leaving 9 bases unmatched. CDR3 residues: CASSPGTDTMNTEAFF. The CDR3, as DNA: TGTGCCAGCAGCCCTGGGACAGACACAATGAACACTGAAGCTTTCTTT.

The gene calls are TRBV7-2 and TRBJ1-1; tentatively, D is TRBD1 (6 bases). CDR1 is SGHTA and CDR2 is FQGNSA in the germline V gene. This CDR3 region has 16 residues. Trimming removed 5 bases from V and 0 bases from J, with 16 bases in between. In nucleotides, the CDR3 is TGTGCCAGCAGCCCAACCCGGACAGCCATGAACACTGAAGCTTTCTTT. This gives the protein CASSPTRTAMNTEAFF.

The J gene is TRBJ1-5, the V gene TRBV11-3, with D hard to call. Germline loops: CDR1 SGHNT, CDR2 YENEEA. V was shortened by 0 bases and J by 9 bases, with 9 bases between the two germline ends. The CDR3 has 13 residues. The CDR3 protein is CASSLESFGPQHF. CDR3 sequence (DNA): TGTGCCAGCAGCTTAGAATCCTTTGGGCCCCAGCATTTT.

V and J are TRBV9 and TRBJ2-5, with D possibly matching TRBD2 (5 bases). The CDR3 runs 15 residues. Germline-derived CDR1 and CDR2 are SGDLS and YYNGEE. V was trimmed by 0 bases and J by 1 base, leaving 10 bases between them. This CDR3 reads CASSVGLARQETQYF. The DNA of the CDR3 is TGTGCCAGCAGCGTAGGTCTAGCACGCCAAGAGACCCAGTACTTC. The variable domain in full, completed from reference TRBV9 and TRBJ2-5, reads DSGVTQTPKHLITATGQRVTLRCSPRSGDLSVYWYQQSLDQGLQFLIQYYNGEERAKGNILERFSAQQFPDLHSELNLSSLELGDSALYFCASSVGLARQETQYFGPGTRLLVL.